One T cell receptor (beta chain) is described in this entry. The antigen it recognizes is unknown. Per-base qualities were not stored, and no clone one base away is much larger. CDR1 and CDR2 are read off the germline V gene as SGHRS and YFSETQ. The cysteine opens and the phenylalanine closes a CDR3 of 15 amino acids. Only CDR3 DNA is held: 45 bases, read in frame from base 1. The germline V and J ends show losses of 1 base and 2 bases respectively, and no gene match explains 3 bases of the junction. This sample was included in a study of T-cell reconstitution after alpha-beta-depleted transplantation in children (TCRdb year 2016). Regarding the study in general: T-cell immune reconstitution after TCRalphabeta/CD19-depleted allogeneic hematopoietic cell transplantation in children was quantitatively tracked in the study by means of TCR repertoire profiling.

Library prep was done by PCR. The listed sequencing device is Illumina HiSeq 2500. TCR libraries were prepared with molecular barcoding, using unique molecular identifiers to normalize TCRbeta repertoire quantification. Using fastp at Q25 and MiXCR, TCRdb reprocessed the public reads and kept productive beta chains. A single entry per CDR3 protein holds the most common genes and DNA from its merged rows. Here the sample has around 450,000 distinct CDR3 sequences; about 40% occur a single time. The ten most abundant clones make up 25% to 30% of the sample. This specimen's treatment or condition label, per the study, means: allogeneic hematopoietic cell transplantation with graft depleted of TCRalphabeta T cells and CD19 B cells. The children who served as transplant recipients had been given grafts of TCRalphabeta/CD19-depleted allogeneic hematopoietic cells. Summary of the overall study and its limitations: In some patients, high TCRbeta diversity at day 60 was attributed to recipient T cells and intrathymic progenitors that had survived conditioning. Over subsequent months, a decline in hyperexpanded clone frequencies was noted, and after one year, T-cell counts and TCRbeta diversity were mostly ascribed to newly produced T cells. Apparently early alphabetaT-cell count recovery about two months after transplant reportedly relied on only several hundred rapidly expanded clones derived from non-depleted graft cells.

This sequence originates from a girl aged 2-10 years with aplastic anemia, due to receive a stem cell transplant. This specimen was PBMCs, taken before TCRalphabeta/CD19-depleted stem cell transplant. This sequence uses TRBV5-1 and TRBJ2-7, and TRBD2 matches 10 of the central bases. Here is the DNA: TGCGCCAGCAGCTTGACTAGCGGGGCAACCTACGAGCAGTACTTC. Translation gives CASSLTSGATYEQYF. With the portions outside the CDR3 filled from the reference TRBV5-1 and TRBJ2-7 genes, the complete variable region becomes KAGVTQTPRYLIKTRGQQVTLSCSPISGHRSVSWYQQTPGQGLQFLFEYFSETQRNKGNFPGRFSGRQFSNSRSEMNVSTLELGDSALYLCASSLTSGATYEQYFGPGTRLTVT.